Shown below are 21 T cell receptor beta chains from a single sample sequenced in a study of blood T cell repertoires in COVID-19. Assay used: immunoSEQ multiplex PCR; TCRdb lists only in-frame clones, some missing. Of about 260,000 clones in the sample, around 90% were seen once. Source material: peripheral blood. Source of these receptors: a man aged 60 to 75 who had recovered from COVID-19.

The V gene is TRBV10-1, the J gene TRBJ2-1; D possibly corresponds to TRBD1 (5 bases). V was pared by 2 bases and J by 8 bases, with 16 bases between. CDR1 is WNHNN, CDR2 SYGVQD, per germline (reference sequence). This CDR3 contains 15 residues. CDR3 DNA sequence: TGCGCCAGCAGTGAGGCGGACACCCGAGTCGATGAGCAGTTCTTC. This translates into CASSEADTRVDEQFF.

This clone occurred a few times. CDR3 sequence: CASRSGLINTGELFF. CDR3 DNA: TGTGCCAGCAGATCGGGACTCATTAACACCGGGGAGCTGTTTTTT. The chain has TRBV5-4 and TRBJ2-2, with a possible D match to TRBD2 (6 bases). Deletions cut 5 bases from V and 2 bases from J, with 13 bases between. The CDR3 extends over 15 amino acids. Per germline, CDR1 SGHNT and CDR2 YYREEE (reference sequence). The full variable domain, its missing parts supplied by reference TRBV5-4 and TRBJ2-2, is ETGVTQSPTHLIKTRGQQVTLRCSSQSGHNTVSWYQQALGQGPQFIFQYYREEENGRGNFPPRFSGLQFPNYSSELNVNALELDDSALYLCASRSGLINTGELFFGEGSRLTVL.

The chain is built from TRBV18 and TRBJ1-3; 8 nucleotides align to TRBD1. The germline V gene has CDR1 KGHSH and CDR2 LQKENI. The CDR3 consists of 16 residues. Germline trimming cut 2 bases from V and 4 bases from J; bases unmatched to any gene: 7. CDR3 in DNA: TGTGCCAGCTCACCAACGACAGGGGTGGACGGAAACACCATATATTTT. This translates into CASSPTTGVDGNTIYF.

The V gene is TRBV7-3, the J gene TRBJ1-6, with D unclear. The germline V gene has CDR1 SGHTA and CDR2 FQGTGA. CDR3 length: 15 residues. V dropped 2 bases and J dropped 9 bases, with 14 bases sitting between them. CDR3 bases: TGTGCCAGCAGCTTACGAGCAGGATGGCCTTCACCCCTCCACTTT. Its translation is CASSLRAGWPSPLHF. The entire variable domain, with the rest obtained from reference TRBV7-3 and TRBJ1-6, is as follows: GAGVSQTPSNKVTEKGKYVELRCDPISGHTALYWYRQSLGQGPEFLIYFQGTGAADDSGLPNDRFFAVRPEGSVSTLKIQRTERGDSAVYLCASSLRAGWPSPLHFGNGTRLTVT.

The rearrangement joins TRBV24-1 to TRBJ2-3; D gene unclear. The germline V and J ends were trimmed by 6 bases and 2 bases, with 14 bases remaining between them. The CDR3 loop spans 15 amino acids. Germline CDR1 is KGHDR and CDR2 is SFDVKD. The DNA of the CDR3 is TGTGCCACCAGTACTCAGACACAGTTCACAGATACGCAGTATTTT. Translated: CATSTQTQFTDTQYF.

This chain connects TRBV5-4 to TRBJ1-4, with D maybe TRBD1 (5 bases). CDR3 length: 16 residues. Germline-derived CDR1 and CDR2 are SGHNT and YYREEE (reference sequence). V was pared by 3 bases and J by 8 bases, with 20 bases between. The CDR3 DNA follows: TGTGCCAGCAGCTACAAAACAGGAGGGATGAGCGAAAAACTGTTTTTT. Translated, it gives CASSYKTGGMSEKLFF.

The chain joins TRBV4-2 to TRBJ2-1; perhaps TRBD2 as D (7 bases). The ends were cut back, 5 bases at V and 4 bases at J, with 12 bases in the middle. CDR3 length: 14 residues. The germline CDR1 and CDR2 sequences are LGHNA and YNFKEQ. This CDR3 is CASSRGGAYNEQFF. For the CDR3, the DNA is TGTGCCAGCAGCAGGGGGGGGGCGTACAATGAGCAGTTCTTC.

The chain joins TRBV5-5 to TRBJ1-2, with a possible D match to TRBD1 (6 bases). Trimming shortened V by 0 bases and J by 8 bases, and 14 bases separated the two germline ends. Germline V gene data show CDR1 as SGHKS and CDR2 as YYEKEE (reference sequence). CDR3 length: 14 residues. CDR3 region: CASSLEWGQEGYTF. Here the CDR3 DNA reads TGTGCCAGCAGCTTGGAATGGGGGCAGGAGGGCTACACCTTC.

This rearrangement joins TRBV4-2 to TRBJ1-1; no clear D. The germline CDR1 and CDR2 sequences are LGHNA and YNFKEQ. This CDR3 has 16 amino acids. Trimming removed 2 bases from V and 4 bases from J, with 17 bases in between. CDR3 bases: TGTGCCAGCAGCCAATGGAGCCAAAAACCTCCCACTGAAGCTTTCTTT. Translating it yields CASSQWSQKPPTEAFF.

This clone was seen just once. This chain connects TRBV5-1 to TRBJ2-7, with TRBD2 matching over 8 bases. The CDR3 is 15 amino acids. Germline loops: CDR1 SGHRS, CDR2 YFSETQ. After removal of 4 bases from V and 0 bases from J, the junction contained 6 bases not matched to a gene. CDR3 sequence: CASSALAGSSYEQYF. As DNA, the CDR3 is TGCGCCAGCAGCGCGTTAGCGGGGAGCTCCTACGAGCAGTACTTC.

The chain is built from TRBV5-1 and TRBJ1-1; 8 positions agree with TRBD1. The CDR3 loop spans 15 amino acids. The junction had 7 bases not matched to a gene; V was cut back by 5 bases and J by 1 base. Germline V lookup: CDR1 SGHRS, CDR2 YFSETQ. As DNA, the CDR3 is TGCGCCAGCAGGCTAACCGGGACAGGGAACACTGAAGCTTTCTTT. This encodes CASRLTGTGNTEAFF.

The CDR3, as DNA: TGTGCCAGCAGCTTATGGTCTGTATCCATTGGAGACGAGCAGTACTTC. This translates into CASSLWSVSIGDEQYF. The chain is built from TRBV11-1 and TRBJ2-7, with D unclear. Trimming took off 2 bases at V and 5 bases at J, with 19 bases between the two ends. The CDR3 totals 16 residues. Germline CDR1 and CDR2: SGHAT and FQDESV (reference sequence).

To note about this clone: Other nucleotide sequences from this sample produce the same CDR3. The chain employs TRBV5-6 and TRBJ2-7, with unresolved D. Germline V gene lookup returns CDR1 SGHDT and CDR2 YYEEEE. V was pared by 0 bases and J by 4 bases, with 8 bases between. CDR3 length: 13 amino acids. As DNA, the CDR3 is TGTGCCAGCAGCTTGGGTTCGAGTTACGAGCAGTACTTC. Encoded protein: CASSLGSSYEQYF.

The CDR3 nucleotides read TGTGCCAGCAGCTTAGCTCTAGCGGAGGGGAACACAGATACGCAGTATTTT. Translating gives CASSLALAEGNTDTQYF. This chain uses TRBV7-9 with TRBJ2-3, with 7 bases aligning to TRBD2. V was pared by 0 bases and J by 2 bases, with 8 bases of the junction left unmatched. This CDR3 comprises 17 residues. From germline, CDR1 is SEHNR and CDR2 FQNEAQ (reference sequence).

The rearrangement uses TRBV18 and TRBJ2-1; a possible D gene is TRBD2 (5 bases). The CDR3 runs to 13 residues. Germline assignment: CDR1 KGHSH and CDR2 LQKENI. Between the trimmed V and J ends, which lost 3 bases and 5 bases, there was a span of 8 bases. The CDR3 here is CASSPEGNNEQFF. The CDR3 nucleotides are TGTGCCAGCTCACCCGAGGGAAACAATGAGCAGTTCTTC. The full variable domain, with the rest looked up from reference TRBV18 and TRBJ2-1, is NAGVMQNPRHLVRRRGQEARLRCSPMKGHSHVYWYRQLPEEGLKFMVYLQKENIIDESGMPKERFSAEFPKEGPSILRIQQVVRGDSAAYFCASSPEGNNEQFFGPGTRLTVL.

V gene TRBV5-8 combines with J gene TRBJ1-5; TRBD1 might be the D (5 bases). The germline gives CDR1 SGHTS, CDR2 YDEGEE. V was trimmed by 1 base and J by 6 bases, leaving 11 bases between them. The CDR3 sequence is 14 residues long. The DNA for the CDR3 is TGTGCCAGCAGCTTGAGGACCGACAGTCAGCCCCAGCATTTT. Encoded protein: CASSLRTDSQPQHF.

In the case of this clone: Within the sample, other DNA sequences also encode this same CDR3. The CDR3 bases are TGTGCCTGGAGTGGGACAGGGTATGGCTACACCTTC. It yields the protein CAWSGTGYGYTF. V is TRBV30 and J is TRBJ1-2, with 8 bases matching TRBD1. The CDR3 spans 12 residues. CDR1 GTSNPN and CDR2 SVGIG come from the germline V gene (reference sequence). V was clipped by 1 base and J by 5 bases; unmatched bases: 0. The variable domain in full, completed from reference TRBV30 and TRBJ1-2, reads SQTIHQWPATLVQPVGSPLSLECTVEGTSNPNLYWYRQAAGRGLQLLFYSVGIGQISSEVPQNLSASRPQDRQFILSSKKLLLSDSGFYLCAWSGTGYGYTFGSGTRLTVV.

The gene calls are TRBV20-1 and TRBJ2-2; TRBD2 aligns across 7 bases. The junction had 2 bases not matched to a gene; V was cut back by 3 bases and J by 1 base. The germline gives CDR1 DFQATT, CDR2 SNEGSKA (reference sequence). The CDR3 is 14 amino acids. DNA for the CDR3: TGCAGTGCTAGTGGCGGGAGGAACACCGGGGAGCTGTTTTTT. It specifies CSASGGRNTGELFF.

This clone was counted between two and nine times. The genes are TRBV5-1 and TRBJ1-3; D is possibly TRBD1 (5 bases). CDR1 is SGHRS, CDR2 YFSETQ, per germline. Trimming shortened V by 4 bases and J by 4 bases, and 12 bases separated the two germline ends. This CDR3 contains 14 residues. CDR3 region: CASSPGVGGNTIYF. CDR3 DNA sequence: TGCGCCAGCAGCCCGGGGGTGGGCGGAAACACCATATATTTT.

The rearrangement links TRBV2 to TRBJ1-2, with 10 positions matching TRBD1. V lost 3 bases and J lost 3; bases outside the gene matches: 7. The CDR3 extends over 16 amino acids. Germline V CDR1 and CDR2: SNHLY, FYNNEI. The CDR3 sequence is CASSDDRGLSYYGYTF. The CDR3 DNA reads TGTGCCAGCAGTGATGACAGGGGGCTAAGCTACTATGGCTACACCTTC.

The V call is TRBV7-3, the J call TRBJ1-6; TRBD1 is a possible D gene (5 bases). The V end was cut by 5 bases, the J end by 8 bases, with 16 bases between. Germline CDR1 and CDR2: SGHTA and FQGTGA. The CDR3 spans 15 residues. CDR3 coding DNA: TGTGCCAGCAGCGCGTACCCAGGGAACGATTCACCCCTCCACTTT. Protein product: CASSAYPGNDSPLHF.